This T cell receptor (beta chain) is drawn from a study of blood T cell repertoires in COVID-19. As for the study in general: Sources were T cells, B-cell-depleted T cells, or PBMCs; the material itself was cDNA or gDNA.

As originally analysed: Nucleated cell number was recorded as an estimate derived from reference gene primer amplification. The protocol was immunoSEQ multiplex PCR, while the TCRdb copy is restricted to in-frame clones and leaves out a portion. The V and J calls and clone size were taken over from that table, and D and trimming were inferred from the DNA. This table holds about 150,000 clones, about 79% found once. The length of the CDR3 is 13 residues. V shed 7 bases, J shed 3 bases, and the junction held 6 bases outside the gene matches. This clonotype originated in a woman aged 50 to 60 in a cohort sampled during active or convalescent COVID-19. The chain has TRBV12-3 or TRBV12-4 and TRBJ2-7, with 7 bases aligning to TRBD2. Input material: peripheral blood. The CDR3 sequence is CASTSSGVYEQYF. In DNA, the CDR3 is TGTGCCAGCACCTCTAGCGGCGTCTACGAGCAGTACTTC.